This T cell receptor beta chain stems from a study of Ad26.COV2.S vaccination and SARS-CoV-2 variants. Sample treatment: around 19 received Ad26.COV2.S at low or high dose, single or two shots; roughly 5 received placebo; per-sample allocation not given. Day 63 following the first vaccine or placebo injection was when the samples were taken. The V end lost 8 bases, the J end lost 1 base, and 12 bases lay between the germline ends. The germline V gene encodes CDR1 LNHDA and CDR2 SQIVND (reference sequence). This CDR3 is built from 14 residues. Produced via immunoSEQ multiplex PCR; TCRdb's table is partial and in-frame only. The repertoire holds over 300,000 clones, with roughly 80% as singletons.

The clonotype was recovered from a person between 18 and 60 years old who received the Ad26.COV2.S COVID-19 vaccine or a placebo. Here the sequenced sample was peripheral blood, taken in a trial of Ad26.COV2.S vaccine versus placebo. The V gene is TRBV19, the J gene TRBJ1-3; TRBD1 might be the D (5 bases). CDR3 in DNA: TGTGCCAGTTCCTGGGGGGGTTCTGGAAACACCATATATTTT. Protein: CASSWGGSGNTIYF.